This TCR beta chain comes out of a study of T cells in Graves' hyperthyroidism and ophthalmopathy. Germline V CDR1 and CDR2: DFQATT, SNEGSKA (reference sequence). There are 14 residues in the CDR3. Comments on this clonotype: The target antigen is unknown. A read error may produce the germline difference seen at one junction end.

From RNA transcripts, TCR beta CDR3 regions were amplified. TCR CDR3 underwent first-round RT-PCR with the HTBI primer set. TCRdb reprocessed the multiplex PCR reads with MiXCR, giving one entry per CDR3 protein. Of approximately 250,000 distinct CDR3 sequences listed, approximately 23% are singletons. Whole-study results and caveats: Patients with ophthalmopathy were separated from those with stable hyperthyroidism by a 13 V-J model.

V and J are TRBV20-1 and TRBJ2-7, with 8 nucleotides matching TRBD2. The sequenced sample was blood. The clonotype was recovered from a woman aged 40 to 50 with Graves' ophthalmopathy. In nucleotides, the CDR3 is TGCAGTGCTAACCCGGGAGGGCCGTCCTCCGAGCAGTACTTC. This codes for CSANPGGPSSEQYF.